The entry below gives a single TCR beta chain sequence along with its context. Its antigen is undetermined. Per sorted-subset replicate PCR, input was around 220 ng DNA, representing 30,000 to 35,000 T cell genomes. Data came from immunoSEQ multiplex PCR; TCRdb stores just in-frame clones and leaves some out. The sample has under 1,100,000 clones, about 77% seen once. Looked up from germline, CDR1 is MNHEY and CDR2 is SMNVEV (reference sequence). The length of the CDR3 is 16 residues. Trimming took 4 bases from V and 4 from J; bases not matched to a gene: 10. This entry is derived from a study of shared clonotypes between healthy human individuals. Study background: With ages of 18 to 49, the donors were a couple of women and a few men. Study-wide results and caveats: Compared with memory subsets, naive subsets generally had larger estimated richness.

Sequencing was performed on memory CD4+ T cells sorted from blood. Subset noted: CD45RA-negative fraction. This chain connects TRBV27 to TRBJ2-5; the match to TRBD1 covers 9 bases. The receptor was derived from a man aged 18-30 years in good health. CDR3 amino acids: CASSSLDRGTIETQYF. CDR3 sequence (DNA): TGTGCCAGCAGTTCACTGGACAGGGGAACCATAGAGACCCAGTACTTC.